A selection of T cell receptor beta chains follows, all from one sample in a study of shared clonotypes between healthy human individuals. Clones were read by immunoSEQ multiplex PCR, and TCRdb kept only the in-frame ones, dropping some. Found here are more than 1.2 million clones, 98% of them singletons; the top ten hold 0.36%. Sequenced material: naive CD4+ T cells sorted from blood. These receptors were taken from a man aged 30 to 39 in good health. The CDR3 runs from the conserved cysteine through the conserved F or W. D genes are given only for firm matches. Rows may omit the clone size; those that give it use once, few, many or a size class.

clone size,J gene,V gene,D gene,CDR3 DNA,CDR3 protein
.,TRBJ2-1,TRBV7-2,.,TGTGCCAGCACCACTAGGCACTATGAGCAGTTCTTC,CASTTRHYEQFF
.,TRBJ2-3,TRBV9,.,TGTGCCAGCAGCTTCCGTTTGGATACGCAGTATTTT,CASSFRLDTQYF
.,TRBJ2-7,TRBV7-9,TRBD2,TGTGCCAGCAGCTTCCTCGGGGGGGAGTACTTC,CASSFLGGEYF
.,TRBJ1-1,TRBV7-9,.,TGTGCCAGCAGCTTAGTTGGGGGGCGTTTAACTGAAGCTTTCTTT,CASSLVGGRLTEAFF
once,TRBJ1-4,TRBV6-6,.,TGTGCCAGCAGCGGACCGGGCGGGGGAGGGAAAAAACTGTTTTTT,CASSGPGGGGKKLFF
.,TRBJ2-4,TRBV16,.,TGTGCCAGCAGCCAAGAGTGGGGGATTCAGTACTTC,CASSQEWGIQYF
.,TRBJ1-5,TRBV6-5,.,TGTGCCAGCAGTTACGATGACTATAGCAATCAGCCCCAGCATTTT,CASSYDDYSNQPQHF
.,TRBJ2-2,TRBV10-2,TRBD2,TGCGCCAGCAGTATACTAGCGGGAGGGAACACCGGGGAGCTGTTTTTT,CASSILAGGNTGELFF
.,TRBJ2-1,TRBV28,.,TGTGCCAGCGAGCGGCAGACTTACAATGAGCAGTTCTTC,CASERQTYNEQFF
.,TRBJ2-3,TRBV7-6,TRBD2,TGTGCCAGCAGCTTAGGACTAGCGGGAGCCACAGATACGCAGTATTTT,CASSLGLAGATDTQYF
.,TRBJ2-5,TRBV9,.,TGTGCCAGCAGCGTAGGGCCGACCGGGACGCAAGAGACCCAGTACTTC,CASSVGPTGTQETQYF
.,TRBJ2-3,TRBV7-2,TRBD2,TGTGCCAGCAGCCCCCGCTACGAAAGCGGGAGGGTGGCCACAGATACGCAGTATTTT,CASSPRYESGRVATDTQYF
.,TRBJ2-5,TRBV7-8,.,TGTGCCAGCAGCTCCCAGACCTTTCTGGGGCTGGTTCAAGAGACCCAGTACTTC,CASSSQTFLGLVQETQYF
.,TRBJ2-1,TRBV7-2,TRBD2,TGTGCCAGCAGCCCCGGTCAGGGACTAGCTAACAATGAGCAGTTCTTC,CASSPGQGLANNEQFF
.,TRBJ2-1,TRBV7-2,.,TGTGCCAGCAGAAAGACCGTTCTTACCTACAATGAGCAGTTCTTC,CASRKTVLTYNEQFF
.,TRBJ1-5,TRBV25-1,.,TGTGCCAGCACTCCTCTGGGTTTCGATCAGCCCCAGCATTTT,CASTPLGFDQPQHF
.,TRBJ2-7,TRBV30,TRBD2,TGTGCCTGGAGTGGCGGGAGTGGAGGCTACGAGCAGTACTTC,CAWSGGSGGYEQYF
.,TRBJ2-7,TRBV14,TRBD1,TGTGCCAGCAGCCAAGTACAGGGGGCCTACGAGCAGTACTTC,CASSQVQGAYEQYF
.,TRBJ1-1,TRBV28,.,TGTGCCAGCAGTTTATCTCCCGGGACACTCAACACTGAAGCTTTCTTT,CASSLSPGTLNTEAFF
once,TRBJ2-1,TRBV14,.,TGTGCCAGCAGAAGAACGGGACACCTGATTGACAATGAGCAGTTCTTC,CASRRTGHLIDNEQFF
.,TRBJ2-2,TRBV14,.,TGTGCCAGCAGCCAAGATTGGACGGTCTCCCTCCGGAACACCGGGGAGCTGTTTTTT,CASSQDWTVSLRNTGELFF
.,TRBJ2-3,TRBV19,.,TGTGCCAGTTCAGACAGGTCTTCAGATACGCAGTATTTT,CASSDRSSDTQYF
.,TRBJ2-7,TRBV5-1,.,TGCGCCAGCAGCTTGGACGGATCAGCCTACGAGCAGTACTTC,CASSLDGSAYEQYF
.,TRBJ1-5,TRBV2,.,TGTGCCAGCGCGCTCGGGGAACAGTCTAGTCAGCCCCAGCATTTT,CASALGEQSSQPQHF
.,TRBJ1-5,TRBV9,.,TGTGCCAGCAGCGTAGGGCCTGGGGGTCAGCCCCAGCATTTT,CASSVGPGGQPQHF
.,TRBJ2-7,TRBV21-1,.,TGTGCCAGCAGCAAAGGGGACCTGAGGGGGCCCAAGAGCTCCTACGAGCAGTACTTC,CASSKGDLRGPKSSYEQYF
.,TRBJ1-2,TRBV28,.,TGTGCCAGCAGTTCTTCCGGGACACCCTATTCGGGCTACACCTTC,CASSSSGTPYSGYTF
.,TRBJ2-5,TRBV7-9,.,TGTGCCAGCAGCTTAAGACCCCCGGGACAAGAGACCCAGTACTTC,CASSLRPPGQETQYF
.,TRBJ2-7,TRBV27,.,TGTGCCAGCAGTTTAGTGTCCGCCTCCTACGAGCAGTACTTC,CASSLVSASYEQYF
.,TRBJ1-4,TRBV18,.,TGTGCCAGCTCACCACCCATTACGGCTAATGAAAAACTGTTTTTT,CASSPPITANEKLFF
.,TRBJ1-3,TRBV28,TRBD1,TGTGCCAGCAGTTTAACAGGGGCCCTTACTGGAAACACCATATATTTT,CASSLTGALTGNTIYF
.,TRBJ1-1,TRBV4-3,.,TGCGCCAGCAGCCTTGTAAAATCCCCAGGCCACACTGAAGCTTTCTTT,CASSLVKSPGHTEAFF
once,TRBJ1-1,TRBV18,TRBD1,TGTGCCAGCTCACTACAGGGGGAGAACACTGAAGCTTTCTTT,CASSLQGENTEAFF
.,TRBJ2-7,TRBV6-1,.,TGTGCCAGCGGAGGGACGCCGACCTACGAGCAGTACTTC,CASGGTPTYEQYF
.,TRBJ2-1,TRBV5-4,.,TGTGCCAGCAGCTTAAACAGGGTTTCTCTACAGAATGAGCAGTTCTTC,CASSLNRVSLQNEQFF
.,TRBJ2-1,TRBV14,.,TGTGCCAGCAGCCCCCGGGCAGGGATTGTCTATGAGCAGTTCTTC,CASSPRAGIVYEQFF
.,TRBJ1-5,TRBV9,.,TGTGCCAGCAGCCAACAGGGCTATAGCAATCAGCCCCAGCATTTT,CASSQQGYSNQPQHF
.,TRBJ2-7,TRBV6-1,.,TGTGCCAGCAGTGAACAGCCGGGAGCTAGGTACGAGCAGTACTTC,CASSEQPGARYEQYF
.,TRBJ1-5,TRBV19,.,TGTGCCACTCAAGGGTCCAATCAGCCCCAGCATTTT,CATQGSNQPQHF
.,TRBJ2-7,TRBV29-1,TRBD2,TGCAGCGTTTCTAGCGGGAGGGTGAGCTCCTACGAGCAGTACTTC,CSVSSGRVSSYEQYF
.,TRBJ2-7,TRBV28,TRBD2,TGTGCCAGCAGTTACGGGGTGGGTCTAGCGGGAGGGCCGTCCCTCTACGAGCAGTACTTC,CASSYGVGLAGGPSLYEQYF
.,TRBJ2-2,TRBV5-1,TRBD2,TGCGCCAGCAGGAAGCTAGCGGGAGTTGCTACCGGGGAGCTGTTTTTT,CASRKLAGVATGELFF
.,TRBJ2-7,TRBV25-1,TRBD2,TGTGCCAGCAGTGGACCACTAGCGGGAGTTTACGAGCAGTACTTC,CASSGPLAGVYEQYF
.,TRBJ1-1,TRBV28,.,TGTGCCAGCAGTTTATTGGTTTCGCAGAACACTGAAGCTTTCTTT,CASSLLVSQNTEAFF
once,TRBJ1-1,TRBV6-6,.,TGTGCCAGCAGTTTGAAGTCAATTGAAGCTTTCTTT,CASSLKSIEAFF
once,TRBJ1-1,TRBV29-1,.,TGCAGCGTTAATGGGGGGCCGATGAACACTGAAGCTTTCTTT,CSVNGGPMNTEAFF